A selection of T cell receptor beta chains follows, all from one sample in a study of T cell responses to AZD1222 COVID-19 vaccine. Generated by immunoSEQ multiplex PCR, the TCRdb table keeps only in-frame clones and is missing some. The sample lists 150,000 to 200,000 clones, 94% seen once, with about 0.6% in the top ten. Specimen: peripheral blood, collected on day 0 of AZD1222 vaccination. The receptors stem from an adult in good health. CDR3s include the opening cysteine and the closing phenylalanine or tryptophan. D genes are given only for firm matches. Some rows have no size entry. The others give once, few or many, or a class for an expanded clone.

>TRBV12-3/TRBV12-4|TRBJ1-2|NA|TRBD1
TGTGCCAGCAGTTTAACAGGGGGTCATGGCTACACCTTC
CASSLTGGHGYTF
>TRBV15|TRBJ2-1|NA|NA
TGTGCCACCAGCTTAGTACGGAATGAGCAGTTCTTC
CATSLVRNEQFF
>TRBV5-5|TRBJ1-1|few|TRBD1
TGTGCCAGCAGCTTGGACGGGACAGGGGGGCCTGAAGCTTTCTTT
CASSLDGTGGPEAFF
>TRBV29-1|TRBJ1-2|NA|NA
TGCAGCGTTGTTTCCTTTCAGAGCTATGGCTACACCTTC
CSVVSFQSYGYTF
>TRBV28|TRBJ1-5|NA|NA
TGTGCCATCACCTACGGGGGGCAGGGTCAGCCCCAGCATTTT
CAITYGGQGQPQHF
>TRBV28|TRBJ1-2|NA|TRBD1
TGTGCCAGCAGTTTAACAGGGGGCCTGAGTGGCTACACCTTC
CASSLTGGLSGYTF
>TRBV5-6|TRBJ2-3|NA|NA
TGTGCCAGCAGCTGGGCGGATACGCAGTATTTT
CASSWADTQYF
>TRBV7-6|TRBJ1-1|NA|NA
TGTGCCAGCAGCCAAGCTGGGGCGAGGGGTAACACTGAAGCTTTCTTT
CASSQAGARGNTEAFF
>TRBV18|TRBJ1-1|NA|TRBD1
TGTGCCAGCTCTGGGACAGCGACAGGCACTGAAGCTTTCTTT
CASSGTATGTEAFF
>TRBV5-1|TRBJ2-3|NA|NA
TGCGCCAGCATGCGGCAGGGCATGGATACGCAGTATTTT
CASMRQGMDTQYF
>TRBV6-5|TRBJ1-2|few|TRBD1
TGTGCCACCGACAGGGCCCTCTATGGCTACACCTTC
CATDRALYGYTF
>TRBV28|TRBJ2-5|NA|NA
TGTGCCAGCAGTTTAGAGGGGATTAGACAAGAGACCCAGTACTTC
CASSLEGIRQETQYF
>TRBV29-1|TRBJ2-2|NA|TRBD2
TGCAGCGTACAGTACGGGAGGTTTACCGGGGAGCTGTTTTTT
CSVQYGRFTGELFF
>TRBV20-1|TRBJ1-6|NA|NA
TGCAGTGCTAGTAGGGGTGGCTCCTATAATTCACCCCTCCACTTT
CSASRGGSYNSPLHF
>TRBV7-9|TRBJ1-5|NA|NA
TGTGCCAGCAGCTTAAGCAGTACCCCGTCAATGCCCCAGCATTTT
CASSLSSTPSMPQHF
>TRBV10-3|TRBJ1-1|NA|TRBD1
TGTGCCATCATGGCAGGCAGGGGGACTGAAGCTTTCTTT
CAIMAGRGTEAFF
>TRBV11-3|TRBJ2-3|NA|TRBD1
TGTGCCAGCAGCTTTCACTTCAGGGGGATGGGCACAGATACGCAGTATTTT
CASSFHFRGMGTDTQYF
>TRBV27|TRBJ1-2|NA|NA
TGTGCCAGCAGCTGGTTTCCTATCAATCCTGGAGGCTACACCTTC
CASSWFPINPGGYTF
>TRBV3-1/TRBV3-2|TRBJ1-4|NA|NA
TGTGCCAGCAGCCAAGTAGCGGCCCCAACTAATGAAAAACTGTTTTTT
CASSQVAAPTNEKLFF
>TRBV7-3|TRBJ2-3|NA|TRBD2
TGTGCCAGCAGCCGGGACTACACAGATACGCAGTATTTT
CASSRDYTDTQYF
>TRBV7-8|TRBJ2-2|NA|NA
TGTGCCAGCAGCTTAGTTGGGGGGACCACCGGGGAGCTGTTTTTT
CASSLVGGTTGELFF
>TRBV10-1|TRBJ2-7|few|NA
TGCGCCAGCAGTGAGTCGGGACGACCCTACGAGCAGTACTTC
CASSESGRPYEQYF
>TRBV10-1|TRBJ2-3|NA|TRBD2
TGCGCCAGCTCGGGCGGGAGTGGGTCAGATACGCAGTATTTT
CASSGGSGSDTQYF
>TRBV6-2/TRBV6-3|TRBJ2-1|few|TRBD2
TGTGCCAGCAGTTACACCACATCTAGCGGCTCCTACAATGAGCAGTTCTTC
CASSYTTSSGSYNEQFF
>TRBV27|TRBJ2-1|NA|TRBD1
TGTGCCAGCAGTTTAAGGGGACAGGGATCAATCAATGAGCAGTTCTTC
CASSLRGQGSINEQFF
>TRBV2|TRBJ1-1|NA|TRBD1
TGTGCCAGCAGTGTCGACAGGGGGGACACTGAAGCTTTCTTT
CASSVDRGDTEAFF
>TRBV6-5|TRBJ1-5|once|NA
TGTGCCAGCAGCGTATCCACCGAAGGTCAGCCCCAGCATTTT
CASSVSTEGQPQHF
>TRBV12-3/TRBV12-4|TRBJ1-1|NA|NA
TGTGCCAGCAGTCCACAGGGTTTGGCTTTCTTT
CASSPQGLAFF
>TRBV3-1/TRBV3-2|TRBJ2-6|NA|TRBD1
TGTGCCAGCAGCCAAGGGACAGGGGGGTCTGGGGCCAACGTCCTGACTTTC
CASSQGTGGSGANVLTF
>TRBV24-1|TRBJ2-1|NA|NA
TGTGCCACCAGTGATTCGTTTAGGGGGAGTGAGCAGTTCTTC
CATSDSFRGSEQFF
>TRBV10-2|TRBJ1-4|NA|NA
TGCGCCAGCAGGGACAGCCTTAATGAAAAACTGTTTTTT
CASRDSLNEKLFF
>TRBV11-2|TRBJ1-2|NA|NA
TGTGCCAGCAGCTTAGTAGGGTGGAAGGGAGTAGATGGCTACACCTTC
CASSLVGWKGVDGYTF
>TRBV28|TRBJ2-3|NA|NA
TGTGCCAGCAAGAACGGTTTCACAGATACGCAGTATTTT
CASKNGFTDTQYF
>TRBV7-9|TRBJ1-5|NA|NA
TGTGCCAGCAGCTTAGGTGGGTTAAATCAGCCCCAGCATTTT
CASSLGGLNQPQHF
>TRBV19|TRBJ1-2|NA|NA
TGTGCCACCTCCGGACTGGGCTATGGCTACACCTTC
CATSGLGYGYTF
>TRBV7-8|TRBJ1-2|NA|NA
TGTGCCAGCAGCTTACTCCTAGGCGCTTTGGACTATGGCTACACCTTC
CASSLLLGALDYGYTF
>TRBV30|TRBJ2-3|NA|NA
TGTGCCTGGAGTGAGGACAGCGCGATGGAGGATACGCAGTATTTT
CAWSEDSAMEDTQYF
>TRBV30|TRBJ2-1|NA|NA
TGTGCCTGGAGGGTGCCCCCGGGTCTTGAGCAGTTCTTC
CAWRVPPGLEQFF
>TRBV30|TRBJ2-7|NA|NA
TGTGCCTGGAGTCGAGGGACCCGGTCATACGAGCAGTACTTC
CAWSRGTRSYEQYF
>TRBV30|TRBJ1-1|few|NA
TGTGCCTGGAGCCCAAGGGAGGCTGAAGCTTTCTTT
CAWSPREAEAFF
>TRBV6-5|TRBJ2-4|NA|TRBD1
TGTGCCAGCAGACAGGGGAACATTCAGTACTTC
CASRQGNIQYF
>TRBV28|TRBJ1-2|NA|TRBD1
TGTGCCAGCAGCCCCCTCACAGGGGATGGCTACACCTTC
CASSPLTGDGYTF
>TRBV7-9|TRBJ1-4|NA|TRBD1
TGTGCCAGCAGCTTAGTAGTGAGGGACAGGAGGAATGAAAAACTGTTTTTT
CASSLVVRDRRNEKLFF
>TRBV11-2|TRBJ2-2|NA|NA
TGTGCCAGCAGCCTCGAGGGGGAGCTGTTTTTT
CASSLEGELFF
>TRBV28|TRBJ2-1|NA|NA
TGTGCCAGCAGTAACCCAGGGTCTAACAATGAGCAGTTCTTC
CASSNPGSNNEQFF
>TRBV10-3|TRBJ1-2|NA|NA
TGTGCCATCATGGGCCAAAGGGCGGAAGACTATGGCTACACCTTC
CAIMGQRAEDYGYTF
>TRBV7-6|TRBJ1-5|NA|NA
TGTGCCAGCAGCCCCGGAGGGGGGCGAATTCGTCAGCCCCAGCATTTT
CASSPGGGRIRQPQHF
>TRBV19|TRBJ1-4|NA|NA
TGTGCCAGTAGTCTTCCGGGATCCCGAAGAGATGAAAAACTGTTTTTT
CASSLPGSRRDEKLFF
>TRBV5-8|TRBJ2-7|once|TRBD2
TGTGCCAGCAGCCCAAGACCCGGGACTAGGGGGGACGAGCAGTACTTC
CASSPRPGTRGDEQYF
>TRBV29-1|TRBJ1-1|NA|NA
TGCAGCGTTGAAGATAGGATGCAGGGTGGAGTGAACAATGAAGCTTTCTTT
CSVEDRMQGGVNNEAFF
>TRBV27|TRBJ1-1|NA|TRBD1
TGTGCCAGCAGCCCCCTTCCGGGACAGGGGAGCACTGAAGCTTTCTTT
CASSPLPGQGSTEAFF
>TRBV4-1|TRBJ1-2|few|TRBD1
TGCGCCAGCAGCCTTGGACCCGGGACAGACAATGGCTACACCTTC
CASSLGPGTDNGYTF
>TRBV6-5|TRBJ1-3|NA|NA
TGTGCCAGCAGTTACCTACAAGGAAACACCATATATTTT
CASSYLQGNTIYF
>TRBV6-6|TRBJ1-5|NA|NA
TGTGCCAGCAGTTCTTCAGGGGATCAGCCCCAGCATTTT
CASSSSGDQPQHF
>TRBV29-1|TRBJ2-1|NA|TRBD1
TGCAGCGGCCGGACAGGGGTTGAGCAGTTCTTC
CSGRTGVEQFF